The T cell receptor (beta chain) described here comes from a study of blood T cells in healthy people across ages. Germline CDR1 reads SQVTM; CDR2 reads ANQGSEA. The CDR3 runs to 15 residues. V lost 6 bases and J lost 2, with 19 bases in between. A second roughly 7 to 11 cycle PCR used barcoded and J-beta primers. From the 5' RACE reads, TCRdb called clonotypes with MiXCR, one entry per CDR3 protein. The table includes roughly 1,800,000 distinct CDR3 sequences, about 49% detected once. Researchers isolated at least 7 million PBMCs per sample. The sequence was collected from a woman in her 40s in good health. The V call is TRBV29-1, the J call TRBJ1-2; D is uncertain. Sequencing was carried out using blood. CDR3 bases: TGCAGCGTGCCCTCCTCCGGGCAGAGCAACTATGGCTACACCTTC. Amino acids: CSVPSSGQSNYGYTF.